A single sample gave rise to the 5 T cell receptor beta chains below, sequenced in a study of blood T cell repertoires in COVID-19. The data were produced by immunoSEQ multiplex PCR, yet TCRdb's version contains in-frame clones alone and is incomplete. The sample carries about 200,000 clones, about 84% recorded once. Source material: PBMCs or T cells enriched from blood (not recorded which). These receptors originate from a woman aged 40-49 years with acute COVID-19.

V gene TRBV7-9 combines with J gene TRBJ1-5; tentative D call: TRBD1 (6 bases). The germline CDR1 and CDR2 sequences are SEHNR and FQNEAQ (reference sequence). The CDR3 is 14 residues long. Trimming pared 4 bases from V and 2 bases from J, leaving 9 bases between. The CDR3 DNA sequence: TGTGCCAGCAGCTCCGAGGGGGGCAATCAGCCCCAGCATTTT. It yields the protein CASSSEGGNQPQHF.

The chain carries TRBV11-3 and TRBJ2-1; 8 positions match TRBD2. After removal of 5 bases from V and 6 bases from J, the junction contained 6 bases not matched to a gene. The CDR3 length is 14 residues. Germline V gives CDR1 SGHNT, CDR2 YENEEA. For the CDR3, the DNA is TGTGCCAGCAGCCCGGGACTAGTGGCCAATGAGCAGTTCTTC. This translates into CASSPGLVANEQFF.

This chain links TRBV9 with TRBJ1-5; 9 nucleotides agree with TRBD1. After removal of 1 base from V and 5 bases from J, the junction contained 7 bases not matched to a gene. In germline, CDR1 is SGDLS, CDR2 YYNGEE. The CDR3 is 16 residues long. The CDR3 loop is CASSVQQGADYQPQHF. The CDR3 bases are TGTGCCAGCAGCGTACAACAGGGGGCTGACTATCAGCCCCAGCATTTT.

The chain is built from TRBV7-2 and TRBJ1-6; the D gene is possibly TRBD1 (5 bases). The V gene lost 6 bases and the J gene lost 7 bases, with 16 bases spanning the gap. This CDR3 has 15 amino acids. Germline assignment: CDR1 SGHTA and CDR2 FQGNSA. The CDR3 region has the DNA TGTGCCAGCAGGTCGATAGACAGCCCGAATTCACCCCTCCACTTT. This gives the protein CASRSIDSPNSPLHF.

As DNA, the CDR3 is TGTGCCACCAGTAAGCGGAGCAATCAGCCCCAGCATTTT. It is translated as CATSKRSNQPQHF. The V call is TRBV24-1, the J call TRBJ1-5; D call uncertain. Trimming left V 6 bases short and J 1 base short, with 6 bases between. Germline CDR1 is KGHDR and CDR2 is SFDVKD. This CDR3 region has 13 residues.